Shown below are 10 T cell receptor beta chains from a single sample sequenced in a study of Ad26.COV2.S vaccination and SARS-CoV-2 variants. TCRdb's copy holds only in-frame clones and misses some; the assay was immunoSEQ multiplex PCR. Of 300,000 to 400,000 clones listed, roughly 87% were seen once; the top ten hold around 3.5%. Treatment in this sample: some 20 received Ad26.COV2.S at low or high dose, single or two shots; roughly five received placebo; per-sample allocation not given. Vaccine and placebo recipients were sampled on day 63 after the first injection. The specimen comprised peripheral blood, sampled in a trial of Ad26.COV2.S vaccine versus placebo. Source of these receptors: a person between 18 and 65 years old who received the Ad26.COV2.S COVID-19 vaccine or a placebo.

The rearrangement joins TRBV10-3 to TRBJ1-1, with D possibly TRBD1 on 6 matching bases. Looked up from germline, CDR1 is ENHRY and CDR2 is SYGVKD. The CDR3 is 14 residues long. Trimming removed 4 bases at V and 4 bases at J, with 13 bases between. DNA of the CDR3: TGTGCCATCAGTGGTACAGGGTCGGGCACTGAAGCTTTCTTT. Translating gives CAISGTGSGTEAFF.

The V gene is TRBV13, the J gene TRBJ1-2, with D hard to call. This CDR3 is built from 13 residues. Germline values: CDR1 PRHDT, CDR2 FYEKMQ (reference sequence). Trimming cost V 5 bases and J 2 bases, with 9 bases left between them. As DNA, the CDR3 is TGTGCCAGCAGCACACCAACGAACTATGGCTACACCTTC. Its translation: CASSTPTNYGYTF.

The CDR3 spells CASSYSMWGQETQYF. The CDR3 DNA follows: TGTGCCAGCAGTTACTCGATGTGGGGGCAAGAGACCCAGTACTTC. The chain couples TRBV6-2 or TRBV6-3 to TRBJ2-5; D tentatively reads TRBD1 or TRBD2 (5 bases each). Trimming left V 0 bases short and J 2 bases short, with 10 bases between. The CDR3 length is 15 residues. Germline CDR1 MNHEY, CDR2 SVGEGT.

About this clone itself: No DNA is shown, since the ends of the CDR3 on it are uncertain; the CDR3 is the one TCRdb lists. The CDR3 is CASSVGPGPSPLHF. This rearrangement joins TRBV7-3 to TRBJ1-6. Germline CDR1 is SGHTA and CDR2 is FQGTGA. The CDR3 spans 14 amino acids, including both terminal residues.

A single count supports this clone. This sequence joins TRBV27 and TRBJ2-3, with 13 positions matching TRBD2. The germline gives CDR1 MNHEY, CDR2 SMNVEV (reference sequence). The V segment lost 3 bases and the J segment 1 base; nucleotides outside the gene matches: 10. The CDR3 runs 19 residues. The chain's CDR3 is CASSFRLAGGPYGTDTQYF. In DNA, the CDR3 is TGTGCCAGCAGTTTTCGACTAGCGGGGGGTCCTTATGGCACAGATACGCAGTATTTT.

The chain has TRBV3-1 (or the pseudogene TRBV3-2) and TRBJ1-1, with TRBD1 as a possible D gene (5 bases). The germline V gene has CDR1 LGHDT and CDR2 YNNKEL (reference sequence). The ends were cut back, 0 bases at V and 11 bases at J, with 16 bases in the middle. This CDR3 is built from 14 residues. DNA of the CDR3: TGTGCCAGCAGCCAAGATTCAAGGCCAGGGCGCGCTTTCTTT. Translating gives CASSQDSRPGRAFF.

The chain uses TRBV6-6 and TRBJ2-1; 10 positions agree with TRBD1. V shed 7 bases, J shed 9 bases, and the junction held 9 bases outside the gene matches. CDR3 length equals 14 residues. The germline V gene encodes CDR1 MNHNY and CDR2 SVGAGI (reference sequence). CDR3 bases: TGTGCCAGCATTCCGCCGGGACAGGGGTTTGAGCAGTTCTTC. Translating it yields CASIPPGQGFEQFF.

This chain uses TRBV2 with TRBJ2-7; D unresolved. Trimming cost V 6 bases and J 5 bases, with 8 bases left between them. This CDR3 has 11 amino acids. Per germline, CDR1 SNHLY and CDR2 FYNNEI. The CDR3 region is CASRSFNEQYF. The CDR3, as DNA: TGTGCCAGCAGGAGTTTCAACGAGCAGTACTTC.

In its sample, this clone was seen once. The CDR3 spells CASSRRRTAYEQYF. The CDR3 nucleotides are TGTGCCAGCAGCCGGAGGCGGACAGCCTACGAGCAGTACTTC. The rearrangement links TRBV7-2 to TRBJ2-7, with D tentatively TRBD1 (6 bases). The ends were cut back, 5 bases at V and 2 bases at J, with 13 bases in the middle. In germline, CDR1 is SGHTA, CDR2 FQGNSA. The CDR3 is made up of 14 amino acids.

The genes are TRBV7-3 and TRBJ2-2, with 10 bases matching TRBD1. The CDR3 extends over 16 amino acids. Germline V gene data show CDR1 as SGHTA and CDR2 as FQGTGA. With V trimmed by 0 bases and J by 6 bases, 4 bases remained unmatched. The CDR3 protein is CASSLTRQGAAGELFF. In DNA form, the CDR3 reads TGTGCCAGCAGCTTAACGCGACAGGGGGCCGCCGGGGAGCTGTTTTTT.